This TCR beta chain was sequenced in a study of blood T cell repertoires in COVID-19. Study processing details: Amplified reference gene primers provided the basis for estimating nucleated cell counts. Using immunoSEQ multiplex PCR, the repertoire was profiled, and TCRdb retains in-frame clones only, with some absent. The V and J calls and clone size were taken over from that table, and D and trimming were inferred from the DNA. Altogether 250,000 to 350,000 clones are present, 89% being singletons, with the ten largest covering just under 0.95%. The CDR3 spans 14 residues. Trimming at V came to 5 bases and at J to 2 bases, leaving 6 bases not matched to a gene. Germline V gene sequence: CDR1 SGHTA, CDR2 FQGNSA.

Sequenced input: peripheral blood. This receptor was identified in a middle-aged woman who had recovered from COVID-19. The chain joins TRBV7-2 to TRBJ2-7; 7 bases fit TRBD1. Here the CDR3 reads CASSPRTGAYEQYF. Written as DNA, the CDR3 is TGTGCCAGCAGCCCGAGGACAGGAGCCTACGAGCAGTACTTC.